The sample holds a few counts of the clone carrying this TCR beta chain. The antigen is not known. TCRdb independently ran MiXCR on the 5' RACE reads; one entry per CDR3 protein. The table includes around 770,000 distinct CDR3 sequences, 10% to 15% detected once. The sample is drawn from a study of CD8 T cells in ankylosing spondylitis. Study-level points and caveats: Seemingly distinctive of ankylosing spondylitis blood was a TCR beta motif formed by eight highly homologous variants.

The CDR3 loop spans 16 amino acids. V lost 2 bases to trimming and J lost 0 bases, with 8 bases between them. Germline V gene sequence: CDR1 MDHEN, CDR2 SYDVKM. This sequence joins TRBV28 and TRBJ2-6; D gene ambiguous. Sequencing was done on a sample of blood, either unsorted or a sorted T cell fraction (not recorded which). The TCR originated in a male donor with ankylosing spondylitis. CDR3 loop: CASSLVVLSGANVLTF. In nucleotides, the CDR3 is TGTGCCAGCAGTTTAGTGGTGCTCTCTGGGGCCAACGTCCTGACTTTC. Variable domain in full (rest from reference TRBV28 and TRBJ2-6): DVKVTQSSRYLVKRTGEKVFLECVQDMDHENMFWYRQDPGLGLRLIYFSYDVKMKEKGDIPEGYSVSREKKERFSLILESASTNQTSMYLCASSLVVLSGANVLTFGAGSRLTVL.